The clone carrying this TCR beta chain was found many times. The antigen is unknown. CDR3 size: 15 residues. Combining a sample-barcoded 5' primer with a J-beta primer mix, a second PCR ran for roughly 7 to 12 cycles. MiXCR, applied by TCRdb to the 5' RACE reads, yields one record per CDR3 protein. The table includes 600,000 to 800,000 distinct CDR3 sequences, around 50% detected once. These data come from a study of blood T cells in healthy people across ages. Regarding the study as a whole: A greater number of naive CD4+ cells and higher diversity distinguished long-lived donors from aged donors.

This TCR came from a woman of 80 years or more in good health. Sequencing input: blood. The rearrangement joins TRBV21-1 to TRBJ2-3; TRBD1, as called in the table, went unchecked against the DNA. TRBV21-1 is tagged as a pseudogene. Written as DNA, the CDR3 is TGTGCCAGCAGCAAAGGGGGCGACCACACAGATACGCAGTATTTT. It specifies CASSKGGDHTDTQYF.